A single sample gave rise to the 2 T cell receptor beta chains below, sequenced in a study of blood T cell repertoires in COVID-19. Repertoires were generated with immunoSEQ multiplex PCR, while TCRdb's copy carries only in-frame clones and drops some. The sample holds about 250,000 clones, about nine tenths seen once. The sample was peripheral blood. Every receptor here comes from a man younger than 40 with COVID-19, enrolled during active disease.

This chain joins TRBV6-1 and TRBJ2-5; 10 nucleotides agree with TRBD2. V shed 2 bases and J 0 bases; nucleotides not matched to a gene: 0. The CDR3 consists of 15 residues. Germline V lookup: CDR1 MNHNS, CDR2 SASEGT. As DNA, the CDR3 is TGTGCCAGCAGTGAACTAGCGGGGGACCAAGAGACCCAGTACTTC. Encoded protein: CASSELAGDQETQYF.

Here the CDR3 DNA reads TGTGCCAGCTCACCCGGACAGGGGGAAGAGACCCAGTACTTC. Protein: CASSPGQGEETQYF. The V call is TRBV18, the J call TRBJ2-5; TRBD1 aligns across 10 bases. The germline V gene has CDR1 KGHSH and CDR2 LQKENI. The CDR3 has 14 amino acids. J lost 3 bases, V lost 3 bases, and 1 base had no gene match.